This TCR beta chain was found in a study of T-cell memory formation after mild COVID-19. Broader study findings: Clones that contracted from day 15 to 85 had balanced CD4/CD8; later expanders were CD4+ biased.

J gave up 4 bases and V 6 bases, and 12 bases lay outside the gene matches. Per germline, CDR1 KGHSH and CDR2 LQKENI. The CDR3 consists of 16 residues. TCRdb called the 5' RACE reads again in MiXCR, with one record for every CDR3 protein. The sample holds hundreds of thousands of distinct CDR3 sequences; roughly a fifth are singletons and the top ten take around 20%. Of note for this clonotype: Its target is unknown.

The chain is built from TRBV18 and TRBJ2-5, with TRBD2 identical over 9 bases. The material sequenced was PBMCs or a T cell subset sorted from them (not recorded which). The TCR comes from a man aged 18 to 35 who had mild COVID-19 (a few samples of this study predate the infection). Cell type and time point are not known. CDR3 nucleotides: TGTGCCAGCTCCCCGTACAGTAGCGGGGGAGGAGAGACCCAGTACTTC. Amino acid sequence: CASSPYSSGGGETQYF. Full variable domain (remainder filled in from reference TRBV18 and TRBJ2-5): NAGVMQNPRHLVRRRGQEARLRCSPMKGHSHVYWYRQLPEEGLKFMVYLQKENIIDESGMPKERFSAEFPKEGPSILRIQQVVRGDSAAYFCASSPYSSGGGETQYFGPGTRLLVL.